This T cell receptor beta chain was retrieved from a study of blood T cell repertoires in COVID-19. The wider study: COVID-19 samples, acute and convalescent, were from the United States, Italy and Spain.

TCRdb's table, derived via immunoSEQ multiplex PCR, lists solely in-frame clones and lacks some. The repertoire holds some 70,000 clones, with nearly 90% as singletons. Germline V CDR1 and CDR2: PRHDT, FYEKMQ (reference sequence). Trimming cost V 5 bases and J 7 bases; bases outside gene matches: 6. CDR3 length: 14 amino acids. The TCR was taken from a middle-aged man with acute or convalescent COVID-19. Sample: peripheral blood. The V gene is TRBV13, the J gene TRBJ1-4; 8 nucleotides line up with TRBD1. CDR3 amino acids: CASSRTGKGEKLFF. The CDR3 DNA sequence: TGTGCCAGCAGCCGGACAGGGAAAGGTGAAAAACTGTTTTTT. Full variable domain (missing parts from reference TRBV13 and TRBJ1-4): AAGVIQSPRHLIKEKRETATLKCYPIPRHDTVYWYQQGPGQDPQFLISFYEKMQSDKGSIPDRFSAQQFSDYHSELNMSSLELGDSALYFCASSRTGKGEKLFFGSGTQLSVL.